These T cell receptor beta chains were read from a single sample in a study of shared clonotypes between healthy human individuals. The method was immunoSEQ multiplex PCR; TCRdb's version includes in-frame clones alone and lacks a portion of them. Of a few million clones listed, approximately 90% are singletons. The sample comprised naive CD4+ T cells sorted from blood. Source of these receptors: a man between 18 and 35 years old in good health. The CDR3 runs from the conserved cysteine through the conserved F or W. The D gene is left open where the match is weak. Clone size is stated in some rows and not others, as once, few, many or a class when expanded.

TRBJ1-3 | - | TRBV10-3 | few | TGTGCCATCAGTGATAACAGGGCTGGAAACACCATATATTTT | CAISDNRAGNTIYF
TRBJ2-1 | TRBD2 | TRBV7-2 | - | TGTGCCAGCAGCTTGGCTAGCGGGAGGGGGTACAATGAGCAGTTCTTC | CASSLASGRGYNEQFF
TRBJ2-5 | - | TRBV5-1 | - | TGCGCCAGCAGCTTGGAGTGGTTAGAGACCCAGTACTTC | CASSLEWLETQYF
TRBJ1-1 | - | TRBV7-9 | few | TGTGCCAGCAGCTTATCTAACCCTGAAGCTTTCTTT | CASSLSNPEAFF
TRBJ1-6 | - | TRBV5-1 | - | TGCGCCAGCAGTATTAGGGGGAACCCGAGCTCCTATAATTCACCCCTCCACTTT | CASSIRGNPSSYNSPLHF
TRBJ2-7 | TRBD2 | TRBV12-5 | - | TGTGCTAGTGGTGCGGGAGGGTCGGCCTACGAGCAGTACTTC | CASGAGGSAYEQYF
TRBJ2-7 | TRBD2 | TRBV6-1 | - | TGTGCCAGCAGTGGGGCTAGCGGGGGGGCTCTGGCTTACGAGCAGTACTTC | CASSGASGGALAYEQYF
TRBJ2-3 | - | TRBV25-1 | - | TGTGCCAGCAGTGAAGCCCTAATTGGAGATACGCAGTATTTT | CASSEALIGDTQYF
TRBJ1-1 | - | TRBV4-1 | - | TGCGCCAGCAGCCAGACTCGGGGTTCTGGCACTGAAGCTTTCTTT | CASSQTRGSGTEAFF
TRBJ1-1 | - | TRBV5-1 | few | TGCGCCAGCAGCTTGAGCTCCCTTGAGGCCGACGGAGCTTTCTTT | CASSLSSLEADGAFF
TRBJ1-2 | - | TRBV19 | - | TGTGCCAGTAGTCTAGGGACACCACCTACCTATGGCTACACCTTC | CASSLGTPPTYGYTF
TRBJ2-5 | - | TRBV5-1 | - | TGCGCCAGCAGCCTGATTCCGGGACTCGGAGAGACCCAGTACTTC | CASSLIPGLGETQYF
TRBJ1-1 | TRBD1 | TRBV5-4 | - | TGTGCCAGCAGCGGTGACAGGGGCTGGGACACTGAAGCTTTCTTT | CASSGDRGWDTEAFF
TRBJ2-7 | - | TRBV4-1 | - | TGCGCCAGCAGCCAAATTAGCGCTACCTACGAGCAGTACTTC | CASSQISATYEQYF
TRBJ1-1 | - | TRBV6-6 | - | TGTGCCAGCAGTTTGTGGGGGAACACTGAAGCTTTCTTT | CASSLWGNTEAFF
TRBJ2-1 | - | TRBV14 | few | TGTGCCAGCAGCCAAGATTGGAATGAGCAGTTCTTC | CASSQDWNEQFF
TRBJ1-5 | TRBD1 | TRBV5-1 | - | TGCGCCAGCAGCACGACAGGGAATAATCAGCCCCAGCATTTT | CASSTTGNNQPQHF
TRBJ1-4 | TRBD1 | TRBV27 | - | TGTGCCAGCAGTCCGACAGGGCGGGGGAATGAAAAACTGTTTTTT | CASSPTGRGNEKLFF
TRBJ2-2 | - | TRBV11-3 | - | TGTGCCAGCAGCCTAGGGCAGGGTAGCACCGGGGAGCTGTTTTTT | CASSLGQGSTGELFF
TRBJ1-5 | TRBD1 | TRBV19 | - | TGTGCCAGTGAAACAGGGGGTAGGCAGCCCCAGCATTTT | CASETGGRQPQHF
TRBJ1-2 | - | TRBV5-1 | - | TGCGCCAGCAGCTTGGGGCTGCAGGAAGGCTACACCTTC | CASSLGLQEGYTF
TRBJ2-7 | TRBD2 | TRBV10-2 | - | TGCGCCAGCAGTGAGGTAGCGGGAGGGCCTTGGGAGCAGTACTTC | CASSEVAGGPWEQYF